These 10 T cell receptor beta chains came from one sample sequenced in a study of blood T cell repertoires in COVID-19. The protocol was immunoSEQ multiplex PCR, while the TCRdb copy is restricted to in-frame clones and leaves out a portion. The sample lists more than 90,000 clones; about 80% were seen once. The sequencing input was peripheral blood. The receptors were gathered from a human donor in a cohort sampled during active COVID-19.

The chain links TRBV3-1 (or the pseudogene TRBV3-2) to TRBJ1-5; possible D gene TRBD1, 6 bases. Trimming stripped 6 bases from V and 4 bases from J, with 16 bases between. The CDR3 is 15 amino acids. Germline V lookup: CDR1 LGHDT, CDR2 YNNKEL (reference sequence). CDR3 sequence: CASRRGQITNQPQHF. The DNA of the CDR3 is TGTGCCAGCAGACGAGGACAGATTACAAATCAGCCCCAGCATTTT.

This chain connects TRBV28 to TRBJ2-3; 9 bases are shared with TRBD1. Germline CDR1 is MDHEN and CDR2 is SYDVKM. This CDR3 contains 15 residues. V trimming: 10 bases; J trimming: 7 bases; junction bases outside the gene matches: 15. CDR3 nucleotides: TGTGCCATACGGGGATCGGGACAGGGAATACATACGCAGTATTTT. It codes for CAIRGSGQGIHTQYF.

The rearrangement uses TRBV4-1 and TRBJ1-6; 10 positions match TRBD1. Germline V gene data show CDR1 as MGHRA and CDR2 as YSYEKL. Trimming took 1 base from V and 7 from J; bases not matched to a gene: 4. The CDR3 consists of 16 residues. The CDR3 reads CASSQGQGARNSPLHF. In DNA form, the CDR3 reads TGCGCCAGCAGCCAAGGACAGGGGGCAAGGAATTCACCCCTCCACTTT.

The gene calls are TRBV3-1 (or the pseudogene TRBV3-2) and TRBJ1-3; D is undetermined. The length of the CDR3 is 13 residues. Germline assignment: CDR1 LGHDT and CDR2 YNNKEL (reference sequence). V was clipped by 4 bases and J by 1 base, with 5 bases between them. The CDR3 protein is CASSLRSGNTIYF. The CDR3 region has the DNA TGTGCCAGCAGCCTTAGATCTGGAAACACCATATATTTT.

J is TRBJ2-5 and V is TRBV9; 8 bases line up with TRBD2. This CDR3 spans 13 amino acids. With V trimmed by 2 bases and J by 4 bases, 1 base remained unmatched. From germline, CDR1 is SGDLS and CDR2 YYNGEE. The CDR3 DNA reads TGTGCCAGCAGCGTGACTAGCGTAGAGACCCAGTACTTC. Its protein product is CASSVTSVETQYF.

The chain couples TRBV11-2 to TRBJ1-5, with 7 positions matching TRBD1. V was clipped by 0 bases and J by 11 bases; unmatched bases: 10. Per the germline V gene, CDR1 is SGHAT and CDR2 is FQNNGV. CDR3 size: 15 residues. The CDR3 DNA sequence: TGTGCCAGCAGCTTAGAAACAGGGGCCCAATCAGCCCAGCATTTT. The encoded protein is CASSLETGAQSAQHF.

This rearrangement joins TRBV6-5 to TRBJ1-2; 8 bases line up with TRBD1. V lost 0 bases, J lost 5 bases, and 5 bases stayed unmatched. The CDR3 spans 15 residues. Germline assignment: CDR1 MNHEY and CDR2 SVGAGI. CDR3 residues: CASSYSDRVAYGYTF. For the CDR3, the DNA is TGTGCCAGCAGTTACTCGGACAGGGTGGCTTATGGCTACACCTTC.

This chain joins TRBV11-3 and TRBJ1-6; D unresolved. CDR3 length: 13 amino acids. Germline V CDR1 and CDR2: SGHNT, YENEEA. V lost 0 bases and J lost 7, with 4 bases in between. CDR3 DNA: TGTGCCAGCAGCTTAGAACTAAATTCACCCCTCCACTTT. It yields the protein CASSLELNSPLHF.

This chain joins TRBV28 and TRBJ1-1; D call uncertain. CDR3 length: 14 amino acids. Trimming cost V 7 bases and J 1 base, with 13 bases left between them. Per the germline V gene, CDR1 is MDHEN and CDR2 is SYDVKM. The CDR3 DNA is TGTGCCAGCATTCCATCCCCAGAGAACACTGAAGCTTTCTTT. It yields the protein CASIPSPENTEAFF.

The chain joins TRBV10-2 to TRBJ2-1; 10 bases are a match to TRBD2. Germline values: CDR1 WSHSY, CDR2 SAAADI. J was trimmed by 7 bases and V by 6 bases; bases with no gene match: 6. CDR3 length: 14 amino acids. CDR3 sequence (DNA): TGCGCCAGCAGCCTAGCGGGGGCTCAAAATGAGCAGTTCTTC. The encoded protein is CASSLAGAQNEQFF.